This is a list of T cell receptor beta chains from one sample in a study of cytomegalovirus exposure and HLA in healthy donors. Method: immunoSEQ multiplex PCR; TCRdb's copy keeps in-frame clones and lacks some. The table shows 110,000 to 150,000 clones, with just over 90% occurring only once. Sequencing used PBMCs. The receptors shown here come from a man between 18 and 35 years old in good health and CMV-seronegative. Each CDR3 is given with its conserved first and last residue. D genes are given only for firm matches. Size values are once, few and many counts, or a class for expanded clones, and some rows have none.

clone size: NA
V gene: TRBV2
D gene: NA
J gene: TRBJ2-7
CDR3 DNA: TGTGCCAGCGCGCAGGCCTACGAGCAGTACTTC
CDR3 protein: CASAQAYEQYF

clone size: NA
V gene: TRBV10-1
D gene: TRBD1
J gene: TRBJ2-7
CDR3 DNA: TGCGCCAGCAGCGAATATAGGACAGGGGTTGCCGAGCAGTACTTC
CDR3 protein: CASSEYRTGVAEQYF

clone size: NA
V gene: TRBV25-1
D gene: NA
J gene: TRBJ2-5
CDR3 DNA: TGTGCCAGCAGTGAGTTACCGGGAGAGAAGGAGACCCAGTACTTC
CDR3 protein: CASSELPGEKETQYF

clone size: NA
V gene: TRBV6-5
D gene: NA
J gene: TRBJ2-1
CDR3 DNA: TGTGCCAGCAGTTTGAGGGGGGGCTCCTACAATGAGCAGTTCTTC
CDR3 protein: CASSLRGGSYNEQFF

clone size: NA
V gene: TRBV7-2
D gene: NA
J gene: TRBJ2-3
CDR3 DNA: TGTGCCAGCAGCTTAGCGCCTAGCGGCACAGATACGCAGTATTTT
CDR3 protein: CASSLAPSGTDTQYF

clone size: NA
V gene: TRBV10-3
D gene: NA
J gene: TRBJ2-1
CDR3 DNA: TGTGCCATCTCTTACGGGGGTGATGAGCAGTTCTTC
CDR3 protein: CAISYGGDEQFF

clone size: NA
V gene: TRBV5-6
D gene: TRBD1
J gene: TRBJ1-5
CDR3 DNA: TGTGCCAGCAGCACCCGGGACAGGGCAGGTCAGCCCCAGCATTTT
CDR3 protein: CASSTRDRAGQPQHF

clone size: once
V gene: TRBV11-3
D gene: TRBD2
J gene: TRBJ2-1
CDR3 DNA: TGTGCCAGCAGCCTCGTTTCCCCTAGCGGGATCTATGAGCAGTTCTTC
CDR3 protein: CASSLVSPSGIYEQFF

clone size: NA
V gene: TRBV6-7
D gene: NA
J gene: TRBJ1-5
CDR3 DNA: TGTGCCAGCAGTTACTCTAATTCGGGGATGGGGCAGCCCCAGCATTTT
CDR3 protein: CASSYSNSGMGQPQHF

clone size: NA
V gene: TRBV5-1
D gene: NA
J gene: TRBJ1-3
CDR3 DNA: TGCGCCAGCAGCTTGGGGACTGACTCTGGAAACACCATATATTTT
CDR3 protein: CASSLGTDSGNTIYF

clone size: NA
V gene: TRBV5-4
D gene: TRBD2
J gene: TRBJ2-1
CDR3 DNA: TGTGCCAGCAGCCCCGGGACTAGCGACTACAATGAGCAGTTCTTC
CDR3 protein: CASSPGTSDYNEQFF

clone size: NA
V gene: TRBV18
D gene: TRBD1
J gene: TRBJ2-6
CDR3 DNA: TGTGCCAGCTCACCCCCTACGGGACAGGGGGGCCACTCTGGGGCCAACGTCCTGACTTTC
CDR3 protein: CASSPPTGQGGHSGANVLTF

clone size: NA
V gene: TRBV5-4
D gene: TRBD1
J gene: TRBJ2-7
CDR3 DNA: TGTGCCAGCAGCTTGGAGGGGACAGGGCGCCTGGGGCGCGAGCAGTACTTC
CDR3 protein: CASSLEGTGRLGREQYF

clone size: NA
V gene: TRBV7-9
D gene: NA
J gene: TRBJ1-2
CDR3 DNA: TGTGCCAGCAGCTCCACACCCGCCAGCTATGGCTACACCTTC
CDR3 protein: CASSSTPASYGYTF

clone size: NA
V gene: TRBV19
D gene: TRBD1
J gene: TRBJ1-2
CDR3 DNA: TGTGCCAGTAGTCCCCGGACAGGGGTAGTCTATGGCTACACCTTC
CDR3 protein: CASSPRTGVVYGYTF

clone size: NA
V gene: TRBV18
D gene: TRBD2
J gene: TRBJ2-4
CDR3 DNA: TGTGCCAGCTCACCACCGGATGGCGGGGGGGTCAAAAACATTCAGTACTTC
CDR3 protein: CASSPPDGGGVKNIQYF

clone size: NA
V gene: TRBV2
D gene: NA
J gene: TRBJ1-6
CDR3 DNA: TGCGCCAGCAGGGACAACCATAATTCACCCCTCCACTTT
CDR3 protein: CASRDNHNSPLHF

clone size: NA
V gene: TRBV5-4
D gene: NA
J gene: TRBJ1-1
CDR3 DNA: TGTGCCAGCAGCTTGTCCACCCTCGGGGTAATGAACACTGAAGCTTTCTTT
CDR3 protein: CASSLSTLGVMNTEAFF

clone size: NA
V gene: TRBV4-3
D gene: TRBD2
J gene: TRBJ2-1
CDR3 DNA: TGCGCCAGCAGCCAAGCCCGCCGCGACGGGAGGGCCAATTGTGAGCAGTTCTTC
CDR3 protein: CASSQARRDGRANCEQFF

clone size: NA
V gene: TRBV18
D gene: NA
J gene: TRBJ2-2
CDR3 DNA: TGTGCCAGCTCACCAGCATTACAAGTTTCCACCGGGGAGCTGTTTTTT
CDR3 protein: CASSPALQVSTGELFF

clone size: NA
V gene: TRBV19
D gene: NA
J gene: TRBJ2-3
CDR3 DNA: TGTGCCAGTAGTATAGTTGGGGGCCTTAGCACAGATACGCAGTATTTT
CDR3 protein: CASSIVGGLSTDTQYF

clone size: NA
V gene: TRBV30
D gene: NA
J gene: TRBJ2-7
CDR3 DNA: TGTGCCTGGACCACGGCAGGGGTCGCCTACGAGCAGTACTTC
CDR3 protein: CAWTTAGVAYEQYF

clone size: NA
V gene: TRBV2
D gene: NA
J gene: TRBJ1-4
CDR3 DNA: TGTGCCAGCAGTGATTCAGGGGTGTCGGGTGAAAAACTGTTTTTT
CDR3 protein: CASSDSGVSGEKLFF

clone size: NA
V gene: TRBV11-3
D gene: NA
J gene: TRBJ2-7
CDR3 DNA: TGTGCCAGCAGCCGCCAGGGTGAAACCTACGAGCAGTACTTC
CDR3 protein: CASSRQGETYEQYF

clone size: NA
V gene: TRBV20-1
D gene: NA
J gene: TRBJ2-3
CDR3 DNA: TGCAGTGCTAGTGGGAGTAATACGCAGTATTTT
CDR3 protein: CSASGSNTQYF

clone size: NA
V gene: TRBV6-5
D gene: NA
J gene: TRBJ1-1
CDR3 DNA: TGTGCCAGCAGGCGGGGTCCGGACTTTGGAACTGAAGCTTTCTTT
CDR3 protein: CASRRGPDFGTEAFF

clone size: NA
V gene: TRBV13
D gene: NA
J gene: TRBJ1-1
CDR3 DNA: TGTGCCAGCAGGTACGGGAACACTGAAGCTTTCTTT
CDR3 protein: CASRYGNTEAFF